What follows are 9 T cell receptor beta chains derived from one specimen sequenced in a study of T cell responses to AZD1222 COVID-19 vaccine. Libraries were prepared by immunoSEQ multiplex PCR; TCRdb keeps only in-frame clonotypes and omits some of them. The sample holds approximately 100,000 clones, 91% seen once. Sample: peripheral blood, taken on day 0 of AZD1222 vaccination. These receptors were obtained from an adult in good health.

V usage is TRBV6-5 and J usage is TRBJ1-4; 7 nucleotides line up with TRBD1. Germline assignment: CDR1 MNHEY and CDR2 SVGAGI. CDR3 length equals 15 residues. With V trimmed by 6 bases and J by 2 bases, 6 bases remained unmatched. The CDR3 is CASSSPGQTNEKLFF. CDR3 nucleotide sequence: TGTGCCAGCAGCTCACCGGGACAGACTAATGAAAAACTGTTTTTT.

The J gene is TRBJ1-3, the V gene TRBV27; no definite D call. This CDR3 has 15 amino acids. V lost 5 bases and J lost 0, with 11 bases in between. From germline, CDR1 is MNHEY and CDR2 SMNVEV (reference sequence). The CDR3 reads CASSQRWTSGNTIYF. The CDR3 nucleotides read TGTGCCAGCAGTCAAAGATGGACCTCTGGAAACACCATATATTTT.

The chain links TRBV4-2 to TRBJ2-7, with D possibly matching TRBD1 (6 bases). Trimming left V 0 bases short and J 6 bases short, with 12 bases between. The CDR3 contains 14 residues. Germline lookup yields CDR1 LGHNA and CDR2 YNFKEQ. The CDR3 bases are TGTGCCAGCAGCCAAGATCTAGGGGGTACCGAGCAGTACTTC. Translated: CASSQDLGGTEQYF.

The chain links TRBV3-1 (or the pseudogene TRBV3-2) to TRBJ2-7; D is possibly TRBD2 (6 bases). Trimming took 1 base from V and 3 from J, leaving 10 bases between them. The germline V gene has CDR1 LGHDT and CDR2 YNNKEL (reference sequence). The CDR3 spans 14 residues. The DNA of the CDR3 is TGTGCCAGCAGCCAAGGGAGGGACGTCTACGAGCAGTACTTC. Amino acid sequence: CASSQGRDVYEQYF.

As DNA, the CDR3 is TGTGCCAGCACCATTAGCGGGGCCCGCTCAGATACGCAGTATTTT. As protein: CASTISGARSDTQYF. The chain couples TRBV6-5 to TRBJ2-3; TRBD2 agrees at 8 bases. Germline V CDR1 and CDR2: MNHEY, SVGAGI. There are 15 residues in the CDR3. With 7 bases clipped from V and 4 bases from J, the junction kept 10 bases outside the gene matches.

The rearrangement uses TRBV7-2 and TRBJ1-5, with 8 bases matching TRBD1. CDR1 and CDR2 (germline): SGHTA, FQGNSA. With 3 bases clipped from V and 6 bases from J, the junction kept 4 bases outside the gene matches. The CDR3 runs to 14 residues. The CDR3 DNA reads TGTGCCAGCAGCTTCGGACAGGGCACTCAGCCCCAGCATTTT. Protein: CASSFGQGTQPQHF.

The J gene is TRBJ2-3, the V gene TRBV19; D is uncertain. The CDR3 spans 11 residues. Trimming took off 4 bases at V and 7 bases at J, with 6 bases between the two ends. CDR1 and CDR2 from the germline V gene are LNHDA and SQIVND (reference sequence). CDR3 protein: CASSTPYTQYF. CDR3 nucleotides: TGTGCCAGTAGTACGCCCTATACGCAGTATTTT.

J is TRBJ2-7 and V is TRBV29-1, with 7 bases aligning to TRBD1. CDR1 SQVTM and CDR2 ANQGSEA come from the germline V gene. V trimming: 7 bases; J trimming: 2 bases; junction bases outside the gene matches: 11. This CDR3 contains 14 residues. In DNA form, the CDR3 reads TGCAGCGCCATACCGCCGGGACAGCCCTACGAGCAGTACTTC. It specifies CSAIPPGQPYEQYF.

This chain joins TRBV6-5 and TRBJ1-3, with a possible D match to TRBD1 (5 bases). Trimming took 0 bases from V and 0 from J, leaving 9 bases between them. Germline CDR1 is MNHEY and CDR2 is SVGAGI. The CDR3 sequence is 16 residues long. CDR3 bases: TGTGCCAGCAGTTACTCCAGGGTTTTCTCTGGAAACACCATATATTTT. Translating it yields CASSYSRVFSGNTIYF.